Below, 14 T cell receptor beta chains from the same sample are listed, as sequenced in a study of response to subunit inactivated influenza vaccine. TCRdb used MiXCR to reprocess the RT-PCR reads, holding one entry per CDR3 protein. This sample has more than 700,000 distinct CDR3 sequences, with less than 25% found just once. The sequences come from PBMCs from blood, collected around 5 days after vaccination. The source is a man between 45 and 60 years old who received an inactivated influenza vaccine.

The V call is TRBV24-1, the J call TRBJ2-5, with D uncertain. V was shortened by 3 bases and J by 5 bases, with 9 bases between the two germline ends. CDR1 and CDR2 from the germline V gene are KGHDR and SFDVKD. CDR3 length: 13 amino acids. This chain's CDR3 is CATSDDLTETQYF. Written as DNA, the CDR3 is TGTGCCACCAGTGATGACCTTACGGAGACCCAGTACTTC.

The J gene is TRBJ2-1, the V gene TRBV5-1, with 11 bases that match TRBD2. With V trimmed by 4 bases and J by 8 bases, 11 bases remained unmatched. Germline V lookup: CDR1 SGHRS, CDR2 YFSETQ. The CDR3 is 16 amino acids. The CDR3 spells CASSITLAGVWYEQFF. DNA for the CDR3: TGCGCCAGCAGCATAACACTAGCGGGAGTTTGGTATGAGCAGTTCTTC. The variable domain in full, completed from reference TRBV5-1 and TRBJ2-1, reads KAGVTQTPRYLIKTRGQQVTLSCSPISGHRSVSWYQQTPGQGLQFLFEYFSETQRNKGNFPGRFSGRQFSNSRSEMNVSTLELGDSALYLCASSITLAGVWYEQFFGPGTRLTVL.

This clonotype was recorded a few times. The chain links TRBV7-9 to TRBJ1-1; D is perhaps TRBD1 (5 bases). Germline V gives CDR1 SEHNR, CDR2 FQNEAQ (reference sequence). V was trimmed by 1 base and J by 8 bases, leaving 14 bases between them. This CDR3 comprises 14 residues. CDR3 sequence reads: CASSLDSRVMEAFF. CDR3 bases: TGTGCCAGCAGCTTAGATTCCAGGGTAATGGAAGCTTTCTTT.

The rearrangement links TRBV12-3 or TRBV12-4 to TRBJ1-2; D is ambiguous. V was cut by 7 bases and J by 8 bases, with 14 bases left in between. This CDR3 has 12 residues. The CDR3 reads CASTAGGGGYTF. The CDR3 DNA follows: TGTGCCAGCACTGCGGGAGGCGGCGGCTACACCTTC.

This clonotype has more than one count but fewer than ten. The rearrangement joins TRBV20-1 to TRBJ1-5, with D possibly TRBD1 on 6 matching bases. Germline V gene lookup returns CDR1 DFQATT and CDR2 SNEGSKA (reference sequence). CDR3 size: 17 residues. Trimming took off 6 bases at V and 1 base at J, with 22 bases between the two ends. CDR3 in amino acids: CSAGAGKWIKSNQPQHF. The CDR3 DNA reads as TGCAGTGCGGGGGCAGGGAAATGGATCAAGAGCAATCAGCCCCAGCATTTT.

The V gene is TRBV7-6, the J gene TRBJ2-4; D remains unclear. The DNA matches TRBJ2-1 better at its end, which makes the J call doubtful. Germline CDR1 and CDR2: SGHVS and FNYEAQ. CDR3 length equals 15 residues. The CDR3 here is CASSLNSLAKNIQFF. The CDR3 nucleotides read TGTGCCAGCAGCCTAAATTCCTTAGCCAAAAACATTCAGTTCTTC.

The chain employs TRBV7-6 and TRBJ2-5, with D perhaps TRBD1 (6 bases). Germline-derived CDR1 and CDR2 are SGHVS and FNYEAQ. This CDR3 region has 16 residues. V lost 3 bases and J 2 bases, leaving 16 bases between the germline ends. The DNA for the CDR3 is TGTGCCAGCAGCTTCACCCCCAGAGGGGGACAAGAGACCCAGTACTTC. Translated, it gives CASSFTPRGGQETQYF.

The V call is TRBV27, the J call TRBJ2-2; tentative D call: TRBD1 (5 bases). The V end was cut by 2 bases, the J end by 4 bases, with 14 bases between. The CDR3 is 16 residues long. The germline V gene encodes CDR1 MNHEY and CDR2 SMNVEV (reference sequence). CDR3 sequence: CASSLRYRYTTGELFF. CDR3 DNA sequence: TGTGCCAGCAGTTTACGGTACAGGTATACCACCGGGGAGCTGTTTTTT.

This clonotype was detected a few times. The chain joins TRBV6-2 or TRBV6-3 to TRBJ1-2, with a possible D match to TRBD1 (6 bases). Germline V gene lookup returns CDR1 MNHEY and CDR2 SVGEGT. The length of the CDR3 is 12 residues. The V gene lost 6 bases and the J gene lost 3 bases, with 8 bases spanning the gap. The DNA of the CDR3 is TGTGCCAGCAGGGACAGTCACTATGGCTACACCTTC. Encoded protein: CASRDSHYGYTF.

In this sample, this clonotype turned up a few times. The chain uses TRBV29-1 and TRBJ2-7, with D unclear. Germline CDR1 is SQVTM and CDR2 is ANQGSEA. The germline V and J ends were trimmed by 6 bases and 2 bases, with 11 bases remaining between them. The CDR3 sequence is 12 residues long. In DNA form, the CDR3 reads TGCAGCGTGACAATAGACACCTACGAGCAGTACTTC. Its translation is CSVTIDTYEQYF.

This clonotype was recorded many times. The chain couples TRBV7-2 to TRBJ2-7; 8 bases agree with TRBD1. This CDR3 contains 14 residues. Germline lookup yields CDR1 SGHTA and CDR2 FQGNSA. V shed 5 bases, J shed 2 bases, and the junction held 5 bases outside the gene matches. The CDR3 bases are TGTGCCAGCAGCCTAGACAGGGGACCCTACGAGCAGTACTTC. Protein: CASSLDRGPYEQYF.

The rearrangement uses TRBV7-6 and TRBJ2-7; possible D gene TRBD2, 6 bases. CDR1 is SGHVS, CDR2 FNYEAQ, per germline. V was trimmed by 1 base and J by 2 bases, leaving 21 bases between them. The CDR3 covers 18 residues. The CDR3 here is CASSLGSAGSGLTYEQYF. DNA for the CDR3: TGTGCCAGCAGCTTAGGTTCCGCGGGTAGCGGTTTAACCTACGAGCAGTACTTC.

This chain links TRBV20-1 with TRBJ2-1; 8 bases map to TRBD2. This CDR3 contains 17 residues. The germline gives CDR1 DFQATT, CDR2 SNEGSKA (reference sequence). J gave up 3 bases and V 2 bases, and 12 bases lay outside the gene matches. CDR3 sequence reads: CSARPTLLAGLYNEQFF. In DNA, the CDR3 is TGCAGTGCTAGACCCACGCTTCTAGCGGGCCTCTACAATGAGCAGTTCTTC.

J is TRBJ1-6 and V is TRBV10-2; D not resolved. Germline V gene sequence: CDR1 WSHSY, CDR2 SAAADI. The CDR3 consists of 12 residues. V lost 7 bases and J lost 9, with 10 bases in between. CDR3: CASNEPPSPLHF. In nucleotides, the CDR3 is TGCGCCAGCAACGAGCCCCCTTCACCCCTCCACTTT.